The clone carrying this TCR beta chain was counted only a few times. The target antigen is unknown. This may arise from a read error, as a much more abundant clone is one base away. RNA transcripts provided the template for amplifying TCR beta CDR3 regions. HTBI-primed first-round RT-PCR preceded second-round multiplex PCR. A single record per CDR3 protein comes from TCRdb applying MiXCR to the multiplex PCR reads. The sample yields approximately 1.2 million distinct CDR3 sequences, less than 45% seen once. The source of the sample is a study of Graves' ophthalmopathy and Graves' hyperthyroidism. Overall study: The term stable hyperthyroidism indicated an absence of ophthalmopathy within 18 months of follow-up.

Study observations and caveats: The model predicted ophthalmopathy progression with around 69% sensitivity and less than 80% specificity.

Each diagnosis was determined on the basis of clinical symptoms, serum thyroxine, TRAb, thyroid ultrasound and orbital computed tomography. Germline values: CDR1 SGHTA, CDR2 FQGNSA. The CDR3 consists of 14 residues. The TCR originated in an adult man with Graves' hyperthyroidism. The chain carries TRBV7-2 and TRBJ1-1, with D uncertain. The sequenced sample was peripheral blood or thyroid tissue (not recorded which). The CDR3 nucleotides read TGTGCCAGCAGCTTCCCCGACACGAACACTGAAGTTTTCTTT. This translates into CASSFPDTNTEVFF.